The present TCR beta chain was sequenced within a study of technical replicates of blood from four donors. The V gene's germline CDR1 is MNHEY and CDR2 SMNVEV (reference sequence). This CDR3 spans 13 amino acids. Trimming removed 5 bases from V and 2 bases from J, with 8 bases in between. The data were produced by immunoSEQ multiplex PCR, yet TCRdb's version contains in-frame clones alone and is incomplete. The data show about 100,000 clones, just over 95% seen once. This clonotype was obtained from a human donor in good health. The chain employs TRBV27 and TRBJ2-3, with D maybe TRBD2 (6 bases). The sample consisted of T cells isolated from PBMCs. For the CDR3, the DNA is TGTGCCAGCAGTCCACTAGCCACAGATACGCAGTATTTT. As protein: CASSPLATDTQYF.